The 25 T cell receptor beta chains below come from one sample, sequenced in a study of T-cell reconstitution after alpha-beta-depleted transplantation in children. Unique molecular identifiers were incorporated when the TCRbeta library was constructed. One entry per CDR3 protein results from TCRdb running MiXCR on the PCR reads. The sample contains approximately 510,000 distinct CDR3 sequences, approximately 20% of which appear only once. This specimen was PBMCs from the stem cell graft donor, taken from the stem cell graft. The receptors stem from a human donor who donated a stem cell graft to a child with acute lymphoblastic leukemia.

This clonotype was detected only a few times. The chain joins TRBV5-1 to TRBJ2-7; 7 positions agree with TRBD1. V was pared by 3 bases and J by 0 bases, with 9 bases of the junction left unmatched. Germline assignment: CDR1 SGHRS and CDR2 YFSETQ. This CDR3 region has 16 residues. CDR3 sequence reads: CASSSDRDSYSYEQYF. The DNA of the CDR3 is TGCGCCAGCAGCTCAGACCGGGACAGCTACTCCTACGAGCAGTACTTC.

This clonotype came up a few times. The V and J genes are TRBV5-6 and TRBJ2-1; 11 bases agree with TRBD1. V trimming: 5 bases; J trimming: 3 bases; junction bases outside the gene matches: 13. The CDR3 is 18 amino acids. CDR1 and CDR2 (germline): SGHDT, YYEEEE. CDR3: CASSPLGTGGRHYNEQFF. The CDR3 DNA sequence: TGTGCCAGCAGTCCGCTAGGGACAGGGGGTCGACACTACAATGAGCAGTTCTTC.

This clonotype was detected a few times. The genes are TRBV4-1 and TRBJ2-4, with 9 bases fitting TRBD2. Germline lookup yields CDR1 MGHRA and CDR2 YSYEKL. This CDR3 has 21 residues. The V and J ends lost 1 base and 6 bases, in that order; junction bases with no gene match: 22. As DNA, the CDR3 is TGCGCCAGCAGCCAAGGATCGATCCTGTCCCCGGGACTAGCTGAGTTAAACATTCAGTACTTC. The encoded protein is CASSQGSILSPGLAELNIQYF.

The chain links TRBV27 to TRBJ1-2, with D perhaps matching TRBD1 (5 bases). Looked up from germline, CDR1 is MNHEY and CDR2 is SMNVEV (reference sequence). V was clipped by 3 bases and J by 0 bases, with 11 bases between them. There are 15 residues in the CDR3. CDR3 sequence: CASSLLTGANYGYTF. The DNA of the CDR3 is TGTGCCAGCAGTTTGTTAACAGGAGCTAACTATGGCTACACCTTC.

The chain's CDR3 is CSGSGRASDTQYF. As DNA, the CDR3 is TGCAGCGGTAGCGGGAGGGCCTCAGATACGCAGTATTTT. The chain joins TRBV29-1 to TRBJ2-3; 11 bases match TRBD2. CDR3 length equals 13 residues. Losses at the gene ends were 7 bases for V and 4 bases for J; bases not matched to a gene: 4. Germline V gene lookup returns CDR1 SQVTM and CDR2 ANQGSEA.

This clonotype was counted between two and nine times. This chain joins TRBV6-5 and TRBJ2-6; a possible D gene is TRBD2 (5 bases). CDR3 length: 19 residues. V shed 1 base and J shed 0 bases, with 16 bases lying between them. Germline assignment: CDR1 MNHEY and CDR2 SVGAGI. The CDR3 coding sequence is TGTGCCAGCAGTTACTACCCACTAGTTCAAAGCTCTGGGGCCAACGTCCTGACTTTC. This gives the protein CASSYYPLVQSSGANVLTF.

V and J are TRBV29-1 and TRBJ1-2; 8 bases align to TRBD1. Per germline, CDR1 SQVTM and CDR2 ANQGSEA. This CDR3 spans 15 amino acids. J lost 5 bases, V lost 7 bases, and 15 bases had no gene match. The DNA for the CDR3 is TGCAGCGCGCGAGGACAGGGCCAGTCCCTTTATGGCTACACCTTC. Its translation is CSARGQGQSLYGYTF.

The chain uses TRBV29-1 and TRBJ2-1; TRBD1 might be the D (6 bases). Looked up from germline, CDR1 is SQVTM and CDR2 is ANQGSEA. The CDR3 is made up of 13 amino acids. V lost 8 bases to trimming and J lost 8 bases, with 19 bases between them. The CDR3 DNA reads TGCAGCCATCGGGACACCGGGTCCCATGAGCAGTTCTTC. Amino acid sequence: CSHRDTGSHEQFF.

V usage is TRBV5-1 and J usage is TRBJ2-3; D remains unclear. The V gene's germline CDR1 is SGHRS and CDR2 YFSETQ. V lost 2 bases to trimming and J lost 6 bases, with 10 bases between them. This CDR3 comprises 13 residues. This CDR3 reads CASSFADPDTQYF. The DNA of the CDR3 is TGCGCCAGCAGCTTTGCTGACCCCGATACGCAGTATTTT.

This clonotype was detected a few times. The rearrangement joins TRBV6-1 to TRBJ2-3, with a weak D call TRBD1 (6 bases). Trimming left V 4 bases short and J 2 bases short, with 19 bases between. CDR3 length equals 17 residues. Germline CDR1 and CDR2: MNHNS and SASEGT. The CDR3 sequence is CASSVEPGATFTDTQYF. The CDR3 bases are TGTGCCAGCAGTGTAGAGCCAGGGGCTACCTTCACAGATACGCAGTATTTT.

This chain's CDR3 is CASSFWRGTYEQYF. The CDR3 coding sequence is TGTGCCAGCAGCTTCTGGAGGGGAACCTACGAGCAGTACTTC. The V gene is TRBV13, the J gene TRBJ2-7; D is possibly TRBD2 (6 bases). This CDR3 contains 14 residues. V was clipped by 3 bases and J by 2 bases, with 11 bases between them. Germline V gives CDR1 PRHDT, CDR2 FYEKMQ (reference sequence).

This clonotype was observed a handful of times. This chain links TRBV20-1 with TRBJ2-2; D perhaps matches TRBD2 (6 bases). CDR1 is DFQATT and CDR2 is SNEGSKA in the germline V gene (reference sequence). Deletions cut 3 bases from V and 7 bases from J, with 21 bases between. CDR3 length: 16 amino acids. The CDR3 sequence is CSARAVGRETSGELFF. Written as DNA, the CDR3 is TGCAGTGCTAGGGCCGTAGGCCGGGAGACAAGCGGGGAGCTGTTTTTT.

The V call is TRBV10-3, the J call TRBJ2-5, with D possibly matching TRBD2 (5 bases). The V end was cut by 3 bases, the J end by 5 bases, with 7 bases between. The CDR3 sequence is 12 residues long. Germline V lookup: CDR1 ENHRY, CDR2 SYGVKD. CDR3 sequence: CAISDQRETQYF. CDR3 nucleotide sequence: TGTGCCATCAGTGATCAGCGGGAGACCCAGTACTTC.

This clonotype has just a few counts. The chain has TRBV5-1 and TRBJ2-5, with a possible D match to TRBD1 (6 bases). Looked up from germline, CDR1 is SGHRS and CDR2 is YFSETQ. This CDR3 spans 16 amino acids. Trimming removed 0 bases from V and 5 bases from J, with 17 bases in between. In DNA form, the CDR3 reads TGCGCCAGCAGCTTGGGAAAAACAGGGTTTCAGGAGACCCAGTACTTC. Amino acid sequence: CASSLGKTGFQETQYF.

This clonotype was counted between two and nine times. V is TRBV3-1 and J is TRBJ2-7; 10 bases are shared with TRBD1. The ends lost 2 bases at V and 5 bases at J; junction bases unmatched: 18. Germline V CDR1 and CDR2: LGHDT, YNNKEL (reference sequence). This CDR3 has 19 amino acids. The DNA of the CDR3 is TGTGCCAGCAGCCAAAAACGGAAGATATTGCGGACAGGGGGGGACGAGCAGTACTTC. Translating it yields CASSQKRKILRTGGDEQYF.

CDR3 in DNA: TGCAGCGTTGGGAGGACGATACAAACAGATACGCAGTATTTT. Translating gives CSVGRTIQTDTQYF. The chain has TRBV29-1 and TRBJ2-3, with D possibly matching TRBD2 (5 bases). The germline gives CDR1 SQVTM, CDR2 ANQGSEA. This CDR3 is built from 14 residues. The V and J ends lost 4 bases and 3 bases respectively, with 14 bases between them.

This clonotype was observed at least ten times. The rearrangement links TRBV29-1 to TRBJ2-7, with 7 bases identical to TRBD1. The J segment lost 3 bases and the V segment lost 0 bases, leaving 8 bases of the junction unmatched. The CDR3 is made up of 15 amino acids. Germline values: CDR1 SQVTM, CDR2 ANQGSEA. CDR3 region: CSVEDGGQSDYEQYF. The CDR3 DNA reads as TGCAGCGTTGAAGATGGGGGACAGTCAGACTACGAGCAGTACTTC.

V usage is TRBV5-1 and J usage is TRBJ2-7; the D gene is possibly TRBD2 (6 bases). The CDR3 has 16 amino acids. Germline-derived CDR1 and CDR2 are SGHRS and YFSETQ. Trimming took 0 bases from V and 6 from J, leaving 19 bases between them. The CDR3 region has the DNA TGCGCCAGCAGCTTGGTTGAAGGAGGGCCCCATCGCGAGCAGTACTTC. It specifies CASSLVEGGPHREQYF.

The sample holds a few counts of this clonotype. The chain recombines TRBV5-1 with TRBJ2-3; maybe TRBD2 (7 bases). Germline V lookup: CDR1 SGHRS, CDR2 YFSETQ. The CDR3 sequence is 15 residues long. The V and J ends lost 7 bases and 4 bases respectively, with 19 bases between them. The CDR3 nucleotides read TGCGCCAGCCGCCCCCGGGGGGCCCTCCCAGATACGCAGTATTTT. Translating it yields CASRPRGALPDTQYF.

The chain combines TRBV29-1 with TRBJ2-5; D is unresolved. Looked up from germline, CDR1 is SQVTM and CDR2 is ANQGSEA. V was clipped by 3 bases and J by 5 bases, with 13 bases between them. The CDR3 runs to 13 residues. CDR3 in DNA: TGCAGCGTTGATACCGGAGCAAGGGAGACCCAGTACTTC. Its translation is CSVDTGARETQYF.

This clonotype has only a few counts. This chain connects TRBV4-1 to TRBJ2-1; 8 positions match TRBD2. This CDR3 spans 15 amino acids. Germline V gene sequence: CDR1 MGHRA, CDR2 YSYEKL. With V trimmed by 4 bases and J by 10 bases, 12 bases remained unmatched. CDR3 in DNA: TGCGCCAGCAGCCCGGGACCAGCGGGAGCGTTCGAGCAGTTCTTC. This sequence encodes CASSPGPAGAFEQFF.

The rearrangement uses TRBV13 and TRBJ2-1; 8 nucleotides match TRBD2. This CDR3 has 18 amino acids. The V and J ends lost 5 bases and 7 bases, in that order; junction bases with no gene match: 19. Germline V gene sequence: CDR1 PRHDT, CDR2 FYEKMQ (reference sequence). The CDR3 bases are TGTGCCAGCAGCCCCTTGGGGGATAGCGGGATAATATTTAATGAGCAGTTCTTC. It yields the protein CASSPLGDSGIIFNEQFF.

A few counts support this clonotype. The rearrangement joins TRBV20-1 to TRBJ2-1; the D is unclear. Looked up from germline, CDR1 is DFQATT and CDR2 is SNEGSKA (reference sequence). Trimming removed 1 base at V and 4 bases at J, with 14 bases between. The length of the CDR3 is 15 residues. The CDR3 spells CSARVGITDYNEQFF. CDR3 nucleotides: TGCAGTGCTAGAGTTGGGATTACGGATTACAATGAGCAGTTCTTC.

This clonotype appeared a few times. The CDR3 spells CASSYGQRFNYGYTF. The CDR3, as DNA: TGTGCCAGCAGTTACGGACAGAGGTTTAACTATGGCTACACCTTC. V gene TRBV6-5 combines with J gene TRBJ1-2; D possibly corresponds to TRBD1 (6 bases). Germline-derived CDR1 and CDR2 are MNHEY and SVGAGI. V lost 2 bases, J lost 1 base, and 11 bases lay in between. This CDR3 spans 15 amino acids.

This clonotype was detected a few times. The rearrangement uses TRBV4-1 and TRBJ2-2; 7 bases align to TRBD2. The V and J ends lost 4 bases and 3 bases, in that order; junction bases with no gene match: 5. Germline values: CDR1 MGHRA, CDR2 YSYEKL. This CDR3 region has 15 residues. The chain's CDR3 is CASSPSGIDTGELFF. The CDR3 nucleotides read TGCGCCAGCAGCCCCAGCGGGATTGACACCGGGGAGCTGTTTTTT.